The text below deals with one TCR beta chain. Its antigen is unknown. The data were obtained in a study of cytomegalovirus exposure and HLA in healthy donors. The study's findings and limits: Reportedly, TCR beta sequences accurately predicted HLA-A and HLA-B alleles in most subjects. Under in vitro conditions, three CMV-associated chains were confirmed as specific for CMV antigens. The study had only CMV serostatus as immune exposure information. Overall, about 160 TCR beta chains were annotated as cytomegalovirus-associated.

Researchers ran the PCR with 60 Vbeta and 13 Jbeta primers. The table came from immunoSEQ multiplex PCR; TCRdb's copy has only in-frame clones and leaves some out. The table records 81,000 or so clones, around 80% of them present only once. This CDR3 is built from 14 residues. The germline gives CDR1 LNHDA, CDR2 SQIVND (reference sequence). V lost 6 bases, J lost 2 bases, and 11 bases lay in between. This TCR was sampled from a man in his fifties or sixties in good health and CMV-seropositive. The specimen sequenced was PBMCs. The genes are TRBV19 and TRBJ2-1, with D possibly matching TRBD2 (5 bases). The CDR3 DNA reads as TGTGCCAGTAGAACGGTGGGAGCCTACAATGAGCAGTTCTTC. Its translation is CASRTVGAYNEQFF.